A single sample is the source of the 17 T cell receptor beta chains below, sequenced in a study of cytomegalovirus exposure and HLA in healthy donors. 13 Jbeta primers and 60 Vbeta primers were used for the PCR. The protocol was immunoSEQ multiplex PCR, while the TCRdb copy is restricted to in-frame clones and leaves out a portion. This sample has over 120,000 clones, with just under 85% found just once. Sequenced sample: PBMCs. The receptors derive from a woman aged 55 to 70 in good health and CMV-seropositive.

The V and J genes are TRBV7-2 and TRBJ2-7, with D possibly being TRBD2 (6 bases). The length of the CDR3 is 14 residues. Germline assignment: CDR1 SGHTA and CDR2 FQGNSA. The V and J ends lost 5 bases and 1 base respectively, with 12 bases between them. The CDR3: CASSPHGRSYEQYF. The CDR3 region has the DNA TGTGCCAGCAGCCCCCACGGGAGATCCTACGAGCAGTACTTC.

The CDR3 coding sequence is TGTGCCAGCAGCTTAGGCAGGGAGCTGTTTTTT. The encoded protein is CASSLGRELFF. V and J are TRBV7-3 and TRBJ2-2; D gene uncertain. The CDR3 covers 11 residues. From germline, CDR1 is SGHTA and CDR2 FQGTGA. Trimming took off 2 bases at V and 9 bases at J, with 4 bases between the two ends.

The J gene is TRBJ2-1, the V gene TRBV4-2, with 8 bases fitting TRBD2. This CDR3 contains 15 residues. Germline values: CDR1 LGHNA, CDR2 YNFKEQ. Trimming cost V 4 bases and J 8 bases; bases outside gene matches: 10. CDR3 in DNA: TGTGCCAGCAGCCGGGGACTAGAGTCCGGCTATGAGCAGTTCTTC. As protein: CASSRGLESGYEQFF.

The rearrangement uses TRBV2 and TRBJ1-1, with a tentative D call TRBD1 (5 bases). V lost 5 bases and J lost 10, with 11 bases in between. There are 11 residues in the CDR3. The germline gives CDR1 SNHLY, CDR2 FYNNEI. The CDR3 sequence: CASSPGGGAFF. CDR3 bases: TGTGCCAGCAGTCCCGGGGGGGGAGCTTTCTTT. Full variable domain (remainder filled in from reference TRBV2 and TRBJ1-1): EPEVTQTPSHQVTQMGQEVILRCVPISNHLYFYWYRQILGQKVEFLVSFYNNEISEKSEIFDDQFSVERPDGSNFTLKIRSTKLEDSAMYFCASSPGGGAFFGQGTRLTVV.

The V call is TRBV19, the J call TRBJ2-3; D is uncertain. The ends were cut back, 4 bases at V and 3 bases at J, with 11 bases in the middle. This CDR3 comprises 14 residues. Germline CDR1 LNHDA, CDR2 SQIVND (reference sequence). CDR3 nucleotide sequence: TGTGCCAGTAGTAGTAGTTATACGACAGATACGCAGTATTTT. Its translation is CASSSSYTTDTQYF.

J is TRBJ2-7 and V is TRBV18; 7 positions match TRBD1. Trimming removed 6 bases from V and 3 bases from J; junction bases left unmatched: 8. Germline CDR1 and CDR2: KGHSH and LQKENI. The CDR3 is made up of 14 amino acids. CDR3 nucleotides: TGTGCCAGCTCCTCAAAAGGACAGGACTACGAGCAGTACTTC. Its translation is CASSSKGQDYEQYF.

The genes are TRBV5-1 and TRBJ2-3; D may be TRBD2 (6 bases). The germline gives CDR1 SGHRS, CDR2 YFSETQ. Trimming removed 4 bases from V and 1 base from J, with 10 bases in between. This CDR3 is built from 14 residues. CDR3 region: CASSIRGGTDTQYF. The CDR3 bases are TGCGCCAGCAGCATCCGCGGGGGCACAGATACGCAGTATTTT.

This clone came up once. V gene TRBV14 combines with J gene TRBJ2-7; 9 positions agree with TRBD1. This CDR3 is built from 16 residues. Per the germline V gene, CDR1 is SGHDN and CDR2 is FVKESK. J gave up 0 bases and V 4 bases, and 7 bases lay outside the gene matches. The CDR3 region is CASSRQTGGLSYEQYF. The CDR3 bases are TGTGCCAGCAGCCGCCAGACAGGGGGACTCTCCTACGAGCAGTACTTC. The complete variable domain, with remaining parts taken from reference TRBV14 and TRBJ2-7, reads EAGVTQFPSHSVIEKGQTVTLRCDPISGHDNLYWYRRVMGKEIKFLLHFVKESKQDESGMPNNRFLAERTGGTYSTLKVQPAELEDSGVYFCASSRQTGGLSYEQYFGPGTRLTVT.

This sequence joins TRBV2 and TRBJ2-7, with D perhaps TRBD1 (6 bases). V shed 11 bases and J shed 3 bases, with 14 bases lying between them. The CDR3 runs 12 residues. Germline V gene sequence: CDR1 SNHLY, CDR2 FYNNEI. CDR3 protein: CAGAGQSYEQYF. The DNA of the CDR3 is TGTGCCGGGGCTGGACAGAGCTACGAGCAGTACTTC.

The rearrangement links TRBV27 to TRBJ2-2, with D possibly being TRBD1 (5 bases). The V gene lost 0 bases and the J gene lost 0 bases, with 5 bases spanning the gap. This CDR3 is built from 15 residues. Germline CDR1 reads MNHEY; CDR2 reads SMNVEV (reference sequence). CDR3 DNA: TGTGCCAGCAGTTTATCAGGGGCGAACACCGGGGAGCTGTTTTTT. This gives the protein CASSLSGANTGELFF.

This chain joins TRBV28 and TRBJ2-1, with TRBD1 matching 7 bases. This CDR3 contains 16 residues. V trimming: 5 bases; J trimming: 4 bases; junction bases outside the gene matches: 11. CDR1 and CDR2 from the germline V gene are MDHEN and SYDVKM. The DNA for the CDR3 is TGTGCCAGCAGTCTCCGGCCGGGACAGATATACAATGAGCAGTTCTTC. Protein product: CASSLRPGQIYNEQFF.

The rearrangement links TRBV2 to TRBJ1-5, with D unclear. The CDR3 totals 14 residues. V gave up 8 bases and J gave up 2 bases, with 13 bases separating them. Per germline, CDR1 SNHLY and CDR2 FYNNEI. The CDR3 protein is CASSRDMRNQPQHF. The CDR3 nucleotides are TGTGCCAGCTCGCGGGATATGCGCAATCAGCCCCAGCATTTT.

The V and J genes are TRBV7-3 and TRBJ2-2, with 15 bases matching TRBD2. Germline assignment: CDR1 SGHTA and CDR2 FQGTGA. V dropped 5 bases and J dropped 7; count of bases not matched to a gene: 5. The CDR3 spans 16 residues. The CDR3 DNA sequence: TGTGCCAGCAGCCCGGGACTAGCGGGAGGAGTCGGGGAGCTGTTTTTT. It codes for CASSPGLAGGVGELFF.

V is TRBV7-9 and J is TRBJ2-1; possible D gene TRBD2, 5 bases. The CDR3 is 13 amino acids. V was shortened by 6 bases and J by 0 bases, with 6 bases between the two germline ends. Germline CDR1 is SEHNR and CDR2 is FQNEAQ (reference sequence). The CDR3 region has the DNA TGTGCCAGCAGGGGAGCCTCCTACAATGAGCAGTTCTTC. It encodes CASRGASYNEQFF.

This rearrangement joins TRBV28 to TRBJ2-5; 9 bases fit TRBD1. The V gene's germline CDR1 is MDHEN and CDR2 SYDVKM. CDR3 length equals 16 residues. Trimming cost V 3 bases and J 5 bases; bases outside gene matches: 10. CDR3 amino acids: CASSFPPRQGDETQYF. In nucleotides, the CDR3 is TGTGCCAGCAGTTTTCCCCCGCGACAGGGGGATGAGACCCAGTACTTC.

The count of this clone is one. CDR3 nucleotide sequence: TGTGCCAGCAGCGCCTCAGGGGTGACAGGCGGGGGGAACATTCAGTACTTC. It is translated as CASSASGVTGGGNIQYF. V gene TRBV9 combines with J gene TRBJ2-4, with 8 bases aligning to TRBD2. This CDR3 spans 17 amino acids. CDR1 SGDLS and CDR2 YYNGEE come from the germline V gene. After removal of 3 bases from V and 7 bases from J, the junction contained 15 bases not matched to a gene.

This clone has a handful of counts. This sequence joins TRBV5-1 and TRBJ2-3; the match to TRBD2 covers 9 bases. Germline loops: CDR1 SGHRS, CDR2 YFSETQ. V dropped 3 bases and J dropped 4; count of bases not matched to a gene: 21. This CDR3 contains 20 residues. In nucleotides, the CDR3 is TGCGCCAGCAGCTCTCCACCCCGGCGGGAGGGCCGGGGGGGCCCAGATACGCAGTATTTT. It translates to CASSSPPRREGRGGPDTQYF.